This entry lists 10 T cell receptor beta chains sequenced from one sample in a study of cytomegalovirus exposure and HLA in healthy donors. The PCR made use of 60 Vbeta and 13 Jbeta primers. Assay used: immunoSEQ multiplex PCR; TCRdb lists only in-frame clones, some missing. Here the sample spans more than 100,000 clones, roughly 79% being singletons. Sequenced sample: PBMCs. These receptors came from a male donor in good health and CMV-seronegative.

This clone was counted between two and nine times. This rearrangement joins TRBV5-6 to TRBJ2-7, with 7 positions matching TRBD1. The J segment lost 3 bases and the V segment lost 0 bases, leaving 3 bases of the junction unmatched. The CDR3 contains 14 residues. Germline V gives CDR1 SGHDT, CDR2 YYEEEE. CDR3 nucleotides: TGTGCCAGCAGCTTGGCGACAGGGCGCTACGAGCAGTACTTC. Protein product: CASSLATGRYEQYF.

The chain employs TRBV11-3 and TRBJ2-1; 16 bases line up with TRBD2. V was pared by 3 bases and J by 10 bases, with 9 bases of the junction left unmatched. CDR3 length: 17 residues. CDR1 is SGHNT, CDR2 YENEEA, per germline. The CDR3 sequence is CASSFPGTSGGAREQFF. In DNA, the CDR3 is TGTGCCAGCAGCTTTCCCGGGACTAGCGGGGGGGCGCGGGAGCAGTTCTTC.

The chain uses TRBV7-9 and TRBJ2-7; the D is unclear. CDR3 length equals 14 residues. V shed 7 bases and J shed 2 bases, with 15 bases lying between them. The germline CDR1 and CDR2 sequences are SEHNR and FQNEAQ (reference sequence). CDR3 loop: CASIHAAWPYEQYF. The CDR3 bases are TGTGCCAGCATCCACGCGGCCTGGCCCTACGAGCAGTACTTC.

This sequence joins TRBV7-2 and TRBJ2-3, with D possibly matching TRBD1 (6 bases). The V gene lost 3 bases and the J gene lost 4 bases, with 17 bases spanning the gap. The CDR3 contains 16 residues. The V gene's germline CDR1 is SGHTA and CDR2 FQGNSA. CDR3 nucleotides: TGTGCCAGCAGCTTTTCAACAGGGCCCGTGGCAGATACGCAGTATTTT. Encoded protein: CASSFSTGPVADTQYF.

The CDR3 region is CASTATDQETQYF. Written as DNA, the CDR3 is TGTGCCAGCACCGCGACAGACCAAGAGACCCAGTACTTC. This chain uses TRBV2 with TRBJ2-5, with D perhaps matching TRBD1 (5 bases). The CDR3 totals 13 residues. V lost 7 bases and J lost 0, with 9 bases in between. CDR1 is SNHLY and CDR2 is FYNNEI in the germline V gene.

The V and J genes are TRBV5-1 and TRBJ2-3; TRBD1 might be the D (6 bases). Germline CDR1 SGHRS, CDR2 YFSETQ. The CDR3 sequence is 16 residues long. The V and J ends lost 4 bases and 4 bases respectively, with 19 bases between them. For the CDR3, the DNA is TGCGCCAGCAGCGCCGGACAGCCCTCAAGGGCAGATACGCAGTATTTT. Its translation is CASSAGQPSRADTQYF. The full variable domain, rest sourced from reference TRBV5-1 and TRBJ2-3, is KAGVTQTPRYLIKTRGQQVTLSCSPISGHRSVSWYQQTPGQGLQFLFEYFSETQRNKGNFPGRFSGRQFSNSRSEMNVSTLELGDSALYLCASSAGQPSRADTQYFGPGTRLTVL.

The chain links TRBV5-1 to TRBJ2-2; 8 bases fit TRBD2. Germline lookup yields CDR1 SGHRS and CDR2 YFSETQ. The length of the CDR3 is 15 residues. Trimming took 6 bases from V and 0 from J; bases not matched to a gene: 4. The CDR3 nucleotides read TGCGCCAGCACCCGACTAGCGTCGAACACCGGGGAGCTGTTTTTT. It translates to CASTRLASNTGELFF.

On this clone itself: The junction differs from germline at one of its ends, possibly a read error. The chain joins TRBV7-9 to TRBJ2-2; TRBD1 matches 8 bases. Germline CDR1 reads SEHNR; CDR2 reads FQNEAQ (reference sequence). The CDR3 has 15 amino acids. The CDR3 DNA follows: TGTTCCAGCAGCGAAGGGACAGGAAACACCGGGGAGCTGTTTTTT. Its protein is CSSSEGTGNTGELFF.

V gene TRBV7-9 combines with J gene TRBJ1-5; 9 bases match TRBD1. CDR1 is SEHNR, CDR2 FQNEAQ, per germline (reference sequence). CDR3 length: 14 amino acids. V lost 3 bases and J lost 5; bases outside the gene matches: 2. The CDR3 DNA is TGTGCCAGCAGCTTGGGACAGGGCCATCAGCCCCAGCATTTT. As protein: CASSLGQGHQPQHF. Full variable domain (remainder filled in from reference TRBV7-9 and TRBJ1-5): DTGVSQNPRHKITKRGQNVTFRCDPISEHNRLYWYRQTLGQGPEFLTYFQNEAQLEKSRLLSDRFSAERPKGSFSTLEIQRTEQGDSAMYLCASSLGQGHQPQHFGDGTRLSIL.

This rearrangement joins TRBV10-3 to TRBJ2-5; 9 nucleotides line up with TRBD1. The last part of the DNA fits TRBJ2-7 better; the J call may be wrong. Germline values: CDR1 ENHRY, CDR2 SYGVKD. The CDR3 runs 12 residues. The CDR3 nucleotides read TGTGCCATGGGACAGGGCGGCAACGAGCAGTACTTC. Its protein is CAMGQGGNEQYF.